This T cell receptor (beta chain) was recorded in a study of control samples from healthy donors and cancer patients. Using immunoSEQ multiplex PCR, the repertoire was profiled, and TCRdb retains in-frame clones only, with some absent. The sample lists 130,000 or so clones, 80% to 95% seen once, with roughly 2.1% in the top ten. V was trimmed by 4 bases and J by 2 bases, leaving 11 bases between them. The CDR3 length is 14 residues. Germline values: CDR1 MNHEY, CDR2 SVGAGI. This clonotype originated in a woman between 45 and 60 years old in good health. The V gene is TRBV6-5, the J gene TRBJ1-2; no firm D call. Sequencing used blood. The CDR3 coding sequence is TGTGCCAGCAGTTCCTCGACGGAAAACTATGGCTACACCTTC. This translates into CASSSSTENYGYTF.